Presented here are 27 T cell receptor beta chains from one specimen sequenced in a study of PD-L1 blockade in urothelial cancer. Measured with immunoSEQ multiplex PCR; TCRdb has only the in-frame clones, and not every one. The data show some 40,000 clones, with 70% to 90% seen just once and approximately 25% held by the top ten. The sample's time point: pretreatment peripheral blood. The sample was PBMCs, taken around atezolizumab (anti-PD-L1) treatment. The receptors shown here come from a donor at least 40 years old with urothelial cancer.

The rearrangement uses TRBV4-2 and TRBJ1-2; unclear D gene. CDR1 LGHNA and CDR2 YNFKEQ come from the germline V gene. V was shortened by 0 bases and J by 1 base, with 6 bases between the two germline ends. CDR3 length: 14 amino acids. CDR3 DNA sequence: TGTGCCAGCAGCCAAGACCCCGGTAACTATGGCTACACCTTC. Encoded protein: CASSQDPGNYGYTF.

This chain uses TRBV28 with TRBJ2-7; D ambiguous. The V gene lost 5 bases and the J gene lost 9 bases, with 11 bases spanning the gap. This CDR3 spans 11 amino acids. Germline loops: CDR1 MDHEN, CDR2 SYDVKM. The CDR3 DNA reads as TGTGCCAGCAGTCCCTCCATCGGGCAGTACTTC. Translation: CASSPSIGQYF.

This chain uses TRBV30 with TRBJ1-4; 7 bases are a match to TRBD1. CDR1 and CDR2 (germline): GTSNPN, SVGIG (reference sequence). This CDR3 is built from 13 residues. Trimming cost V 3 bases and J 8 bases; bases outside gene matches: 6. This chain's CDR3 is CAWSRGSWEKLFF. As DNA, the CDR3 is TGTGCCTGGAGCAGGGGGTCGTGGGAAAAACTGTTTTTT.

The rearrangement links TRBV28 to TRBJ2-6; tentative D call: TRBD1 (5 bases). The germline CDR1 and CDR2 sequences are MDHEN and SYDVKM. The V end was cut by 11 bases, the J end by 0 bases, with 20 bases between. The CDR3 covers 17 residues. CDR3 in amino acids: CASCLTASSSGANVLTF. The CDR3, as DNA: TGTGCCTCTTGTCTGACAGCCAGCAGCTCTGGGGCCAACGTCCTGACTTTC. Full variable domain (missing parts from reference TRBV28 and TRBJ2-6): DVKVTQSSRYLVKRTGEKVFLECVQDMDHENMFWYRQDPGLGLRLIYFSYDVKMKEKGDIPEGYSVSREKKERFSLILESASTNQTSMYLCASCLTASSSGANVLTFGAGSRLTVL.

The chain couples TRBV4-1 to TRBJ2-1; 9 bases align to TRBD2. Germline values: CDR1 MGHRA, CDR2 YSYEKL. This CDR3 has 15 residues. The ends lost 2 bases at V and 7 bases at J; junction bases unmatched: 6. The CDR3 sequence: CASSQLGLAWNEQFF. As DNA, the CDR3 is TGCGCCAGCAGCCAACTAGGACTAGCGTGGAATGAGCAGTTCTTC.

The rearrangement uses TRBV6-4 and TRBJ2-5, with TRBD1 identical over 9 bases. CDR1 MRHNA and CDR2 SNTAGT come from the germline V gene. Germline trimming cut 6 bases from V and 5 bases from J; bases unmatched to any gene: 7. CDR3 length: 14 amino acids. CDR3 sequence: CASSASGTGETQYF. The DNA for the CDR3 is TGTGCCAGCAGCGCTTCCGGGACAGGGGAGACCCAGTACTTC.

The rearrangement joins TRBV13 to TRBJ2-4; tentative D call: TRBD2 (7 bases). The V end lost 5 bases, the J end lost 4 bases, and 12 bases lay between the germline ends. In germline, CDR1 is PRHDT, CDR2 FYEKMQ (reference sequence). This CDR3 comprises 14 residues. The CDR3 reads CASSPGEGKNIQYF. As DNA, the CDR3 is TGTGCCAGCAGCCCAGGGGAGGGGAAAAACATTCAGTACTTC.

V usage is TRBV11-3 and J usage is TRBJ2-1; 11 bases agree with TRBD2. The CDR3 totals 16 residues. CDR1 and CDR2 from the germline V gene are SGHNT and YENEEA. The ends lost 5 bases at V and 4 bases at J; junction bases unmatched: 7. The CDR3 DNA sequence: TGTGCCAGCAGCCCGCAGGGACTAGCGGCTTACAATGAGCAGTTCTTC. Protein product: CASSPQGLAAYNEQFF.

This clone was counted a few times. The CDR3 nucleotides read TGCGCCAGCACCGCCGGGACACCACCTAATGAAAAACTGTTTTTT. Translating gives CASTAGTPPNEKLFF. The genes are TRBV5-1 and TRBJ1-4; weak D call: TRBD1 (6 bases). V gave up 6 bases and J gave up 3 bases, with 15 bases separating them. CDR1 and CDR2 from the germline V gene are SGHRS and YFSETQ. This CDR3 spans 15 amino acids.

The gene calls are TRBV12-2 and TRBJ1-3; TRBD1, as called in the table, went unchecked against the DNA. TRBV12-2 is termed a pseudogene. This CDR3 is 16 amino acids long. The CDR3 is CASRPPRTGLGNTIYF. The CDR3 DNA sequence: TGTGCAAGTCGCCCCCCCAGAACAGGGCTCGGAAACACCATATATTTT.

Sample share makes this clone medium-sized (0.01 to 0.1%). The rearrangement joins TRBV28 to TRBJ1-3; 10 bases fit TRBD1. V dropped 6 bases and J dropped 6; count of bases not matched to a gene: 5. The length of the CDR3 is 14 residues. CDR1 MDHEN and CDR2 SYDVKM come from the germline V gene. The CDR3: CASSRGQGTNTIYF. The CDR3 DNA follows: TGTGCCAGCAGCCGGGGACAGGGGACAAACACCATATATTTT.

The J gene is TRBJ2-2, the V gene TRBV18; TRBD2 matches 7 bases. Germline V gives CDR1 KGHSH, CDR2 LQKENI. J was trimmed by 4 bases and V by 2 bases; bases with no gene match: 7. The CDR3 sequence is 16 residues long. The CDR3 DNA sequence: TGTGCCAGCTCACCAGTGAGCGGGGTACGCACCGGGGAGCTGTTTTTT. Translation: CASSPVSGVRTGELFF.

This chain links TRBV25-1 with TRBJ2-7; TRBD2 agrees at 7 bases. Germline V gives CDR1 MGHDK, CDR2 SYGVNS. This CDR3 region has 16 residues. J was trimmed by 4 bases and V by 4 bases; bases with no gene match: 13. The CDR3 nucleotides are TGTGCCAGCAGTGCCGCCTTGGGAGGGGCCCAGTACGAGCAGTACTTC. It yields the protein CASSAALGGAQYEQYF.

The J gene is TRBJ2-1, the V gene TRBV15, with D tentatively TRBD2 (6 bases). The CDR3 covers 17 residues. Germline V gene sequence: CDR1 LNHNV, CDR2 YYDKDF (reference sequence). V shed 0 bases and J shed 2 bases, with 14 bases lying between them. The CDR3 spells CATSRDWDSRAYNEQFF. CDR3 coding DNA: TGTGCCACCAGCAGAGATTGGGACTCAAGGGCCTACAATGAGCAGTTCTTC.

The chain has TRBV27 and TRBJ2-7; 8 bases are shared with TRBD2. Germline assignment: CDR1 MNHEY and CDR2 SMNVEV (reference sequence). The CDR3 is made up of 15 amino acids. Unmatched junction bases numbered 8, after V lost 6 bases and J lost 1 base. CDR3 in DNA: TGTGCCAGCAGCCTAACTAGCGGCAAATCCTACGAGCAGTACTTC. Protein sequence: CASSLTSGKSYEQYF.

CDR3 sequence reads: CASSSLRGGMTEAFF. CDR3 in DNA: TGTGCCAGCAGTTCCCTCCGGGGAGGCATGACTGAAGCTTTCTTT. This chain uses TRBV28 with TRBJ1-1; D is unresolved. V lost 4 bases and J 5 bases, leaving 17 bases between the germline ends. This CDR3 contains 15 residues. The germline CDR1 and CDR2 sequences are MDHEN and SYDVKM.

This clone was seen only a few times. The CDR3 DNA reads as TGCAGCGCCAGGTTCCAAGAGACCCAGTACTTC. Protein product: CSARFQETQYF. J is TRBJ2-5 and V is TRBV29-1, with D hard to call. CDR1 is SQVTM, CDR2 ANQGSEA, per germline. The CDR3 has 11 amino acids. With 7 bases removed from V and 1 base from J, the gap between germline ends came to 7 bases.

The rearrangement joins TRBV6-1 to TRBJ1-3, with 8 bases aligning to TRBD1. The CDR3 runs 16 residues. Germline CDR1 and CDR2: MNHNS and SASEGT. Trimming cost V 4 bases and J 2 bases; bases outside gene matches: 7. This chain's CDR3 is CASSATRTGTGNTIYF. The CDR3, as DNA: TGTGCCAGCAGTGCTACAAGGACAGGGACTGGAAACACCATATATTTT.

This clone has only a few counts. The chain carries TRBV7-3 and TRBJ2-3, with 8 bases lining up with TRBD1. From germline, CDR1 is SGHTA and CDR2 FQGTGA. The CDR3 is 17 residues long. With V trimmed by 5 bases and J by 1 base, 11 bases remained unmatched. The CDR3 here is CASSQPDRARGTDTQYF. CDR3 DNA sequence: TGTGCCAGCAGCCAGCCGGACAGGGCCCGCGGCACAGATACGCAGTATTTT. Variable domain in full (rest from reference TRBV7-3 and TRBJ2-3): GAGVSQTPSNKVTEKGKYVELRCDPISGHTALYWYRQSLGQGPEFLIYFQGTGAADDSGLPNDRFFAVRPEGSVSTLKIQRTERGDSAVYLCASSQPDRARGTDTQYFGPGTRLTVL.

This chain joins TRBV2 and TRBJ2-7, with 7 bases lining up with TRBD2. The CDR3 totals 12 residues. CDR1 and CDR2 (germline): SNHLY, FYNNEI. The V segment lost 7 bases and the J segment 2 bases; nucleotides outside the gene matches: 2. In DNA form, the CDR3 reads TGTGCCAGCATAGCGGGCACCTACGAGCAGTACTTC. This codes for CASIAGTYEQYF. The entire variable domain, with the rest obtained from reference TRBV2 and TRBJ2-7, is as follows: EPEVTQTPSHQVTQMGQEVILRCVPISNHLYFYWYRQILGQKVEFLVSFYNNEISEKSEIFDDQFSVERPDGSNFTLKIRSTKLEDSAMYFCASIAGTYEQYFGPGTRLTVT.

A note on this clone: The junction departs from the called germline gene at one end, perhaps through a read error. The rearrangement links TRBV14 to TRBJ2-5; 8 bases match TRBD1. The CDR3 is 11 amino acids. The germline CDR1 and CDR2 sequences are SGHDN and FVKESK. The CDR3 protein is CASSEGTGAHF. The CDR3 nucleotides are TGTGCCAGCAGCGAAGGGACAGGAGCCCACTTC.

J is TRBJ2-2 and V is TRBV7-3; TRBD1 matches 7 bases. The germline V gene encodes CDR1 SGHTA and CDR2 FQGTGA. CDR3 size: 13 residues. V shed 5 bases, J shed 7 bases, and the junction held 4 bases outside the gene matches. CDR3 sequence reads: CASSPQGVGELFF. CDR3 nucleotides: TGTGCCAGCAGCCCCCAGGGGGTCGGGGAGCTGTTTTTT. Using reference TRBV7-3 and TRBJ2-2 for the parts outside the CDR3, the full variable domain is GAGVSQTPSNKVTEKGKYVELRCDPISGHTALYWYRQSLGQGPEFLIYFQGTGAADDSGLPNDRFFAVRPEGSVSTLKIQRTERGDSAVYLCASSPQGVGELFFGEGSRLTVL.

The chain is built from TRBV6-4 and TRBJ2-3; possibly TRBD2 for D (6 bases). This CDR3 has 14 residues. Looked up from germline, CDR1 is MRHNA and CDR2 is SNTAGT. V was cut by 4 bases and J by 2 bases, with 10 bases left in between. The CDR3 protein is CASSGGTHTDTQYF. CDR3 DNA: TGTGCCAGCAGTGGGGGGACTCACACAGATACGCAGTATTTT.

A word on this clone: The germline gene is not matched at one end of the junction; a read error may be the cause. This sequence joins TRBV11-2 and TRBJ2-3; a possible D gene is TRBD2 (6 bases). Germline V gene data show CDR1 as SGHAT and CDR2 as FQNNGV. This CDR3 is 15 amino acids long. As DNA, the CDR3 is TGTGCCAGCAGCTTAGGCCCTGGGGCGACTAGAGGCAGTGATTTT. Protein sequence: CASSLGPGATRGSDF.

The rearrangement uses TRBV7-6 and TRBJ2-5; 9 nucleotides agree with TRBD2. The CDR3 length is 19 residues. The germline V gene encodes CDR1 SGHVS and CDR2 FNYEAQ. V trimming: 1 base; J trimming: 0 bases; junction bases outside the gene matches: 12. CDR3 protein: CASSLVVAGGPSHQETQYF. The CDR3 DNA sequence: TGTGCCAGCAGCTTAGTAGTGGCGGGAGGGCCCTCGCACCAAGAGACCCAGTACTTC.

The chain links TRBV19 to TRBJ2-5, with 7 nucleotides matching TRBD1. CDR1 is LNHDA, CDR2 SQIVND, per germline (reference sequence). This CDR3 spans 14 amino acids. V shed 6 bases, J shed 7 bases, and the junction held 11 bases outside the gene matches. CDR3 DNA sequence: TGTGCCAGTAGCACTTGGACAGGCCTCAGGACCCAGTACTTC. It yields the protein CASSTWTGLRTQYF.

J is TRBJ1-5 and V is TRBV7-9, with unresolved D. The CDR3 length is 14 residues. Germline-derived CDR1 and CDR2 are SEHNR and FQNEAQ (reference sequence). Deletions cut 2 bases from V and 5 bases from J, with 10 bases between. This chain's CDR3 is CASSLLGTDQPQHF. DNA for the CDR3: TGTGCCAGCAGCTTATTGGGCACGGATCAGCCCCAGCATTTT.